This T cell receptor (beta chain) was identified in a study of metastatic and nonmetastatic thyroid tumors. There were no patients who had received any treatment before thyroid surgery. TCRdb reprocessed the PCR reads using MiXCR. The repertoire includes 20,000 to 25,000 clones, roughly 23% of them detected once, and about 7.9% sits in the top ten. For this clone: The germline gene is not matched at one end of the junction; a read error may be the cause.

The germline V gene has CDR1 DFQATT and CDR2 SNEGSKA (reference sequence). This CDR3 region has 15 residues. This clonotype was sampled from a female donor with papillary thyroid cancer or a benign thyroid nodule (not recorded which). Some clones in this sample may be carry-over from other donors' samples. This chain connects TRBV20-1 to TRBJ1-2; D possibly corresponds to TRBD1 (6 bases). Sequencing used blood. The CDR3 region is CSARAGANVHYVYTF. In nucleotides, the CDR3 is TGCAGTGCTAGAGCAGGGGCCAACGTGCACTATGTCTACACCTTC.